Each of the 20 T cell receptor beta chains below was sequenced from the same sample in a study of glioma-infiltrating T cells (dated by TCRdb to between 2015 and 2016). Sequencing instrument: Illumina MiSeq. The iRepertoire nested amplicon-rescue multiplex PCR (arm-PCR) platform was used to amplify TCR alpha and beta CDR3 regions from RNA. The public reads were reanalyzed by TCRdb: fastp trimming at Q25, MiXCR alignment, in-frame beta chains only. All rows with the same CDR3 protein become a single entry with the most common DNA and genes. Present in this sample are under 130,000 distinct CDR3 sequences, about 30% of which were seen just once. Of the sample, 40% to 55% is held by the ten largest clones. Sequencing input: glioma tissue, nonneoplastic brain tissue, or PBMCs (not recorded which). The receptors were sampled from a human donor with low-grade glioma or glioblastoma, undergoing nonglioma brain surgery, or in good health (not recorded which).

This clonotype was detected only a few times. The chain carries TRBV5-1 and TRBJ2-7; D ambiguous. The CDR3 contains 13 residues. With 1 base removed from V and 0 bases from J, the gap between germline ends came to 5 bases. Germline loops: CDR1 SGHRS, CDR2 YFSETQ. CDR3 region: CASSLHGSYEQYF. The CDR3, as DNA: TGCGCCAGCAGCTTGCACGGCTCCTACGAGCAGTACTTC.

Note on this clonotype: Since a much larger clone is just one base distant, this may be a read error. This chain connects TRBV15 to TRBJ2-6; D possibly uses TRBD1 or TRBD2 (7 bases each). Germline lookup yields CDR1 LNHNV and CDR2 YYDKDF (reference sequence). There are 16 residues in the CDR3. V shed 7 bases and J shed 1 base, with 14 bases lying between them. The chain's CDR3 is CATTRGGQSGANVLTF. DNA of the CDR3: TGTGCCACCACCAGGGGGGGACAGTCTGGGGCCAACGTCCTGACTTTC.

The chain couples TRBV19 to TRBJ1-1; 10 bases align to TRBD1. The CDR3 length is 13 residues. Germline loops: CDR1 LNHDA, CDR2 SQIVND (reference sequence). With 11 bases clipped from V and 7 bases from J, the junction kept 10 bases outside the gene matches. The CDR3 is CALTFGDRGEAFF. The CDR3 bases are TGTGCCCTCACCTTTGGGGACAGGGGTGAAGCTTTCTTT.

This clonotype came up once. A single base separates this from a much larger clone, so it may be a read error. V and J are TRBV5-1 and TRBJ2-3; D perhaps matches TRBD2 (5 bases). This CDR3 has 15 amino acids. Germline CDR1 and CDR2: SGHRS and YFSETQ. V dropped 0 bases and J dropped 4 bases, with 12 bases sitting between them. CDR3 in DNA: TGCGCCAGCAGCTTGGACCTTTCTAGCTCAGATACGCAGTATTTT. Protein product: CASSLDLSSSDTQYF.

This clonotype has ten or more counts. The chain carries TRBV7-2 and TRBJ1-1; TRBD1 agrees at 8 bases. Unmatched junction bases numbered 5, after V lost 4 bases and J lost 4 bases. This CDR3 is 14 amino acids long. CDR1 SGHTA and CDR2 FQGNSA come from the germline V gene. In DNA form, the CDR3 reads TGTGCCAGCAGCTCGACAGGGGTAGGCACTGAAGCTTTCTTT. This codes for CASSSTGVGTEAFF.

The table lists this clonotype with many counts. The chain recombines TRBV20-1 with TRBJ2-5; TRBD2 agrees at 12 bases. This CDR3 region has 17 residues. CDR1 and CDR2 (germline): DFQATT, SNEGSKA (reference sequence). The trim removed 1 base at V and 4 bases at J, leaving 10 bases unmatched. The CDR3 here is CSARVTPGLAGIETQYF. CDR3 DNA: TGCAGTGCTAGAGTCACCCCAGGACTAGCGGGGATAGAGACCCAGTACTTC.

Comments on this clonotype: A single base separates this from a much larger clone, so it may be a read error. This sequence joins TRBV15 and TRBJ2-1; no reliable D call. The CDR3 length is 15 residues. Germline V gene lookup returns CDR1 LNHNV and CDR2 YYDKDF (reference sequence). The V end was cut by 3 bases, the J end by 8 bases, with 17 bases between. The CDR3 DNA sequence: TGTGCCACCAGCAGCGGGTCAGTTTTATTGTATGAGCAGTTCTTC. Translated, it gives CATSSGSVLLYEQFF.

A note on this clonotype: A much larger clonotype is one base distant, so this may be a read error. J is TRBJ2-1 and V is TRBV2, with D perhaps TRBD1 (6 bases). This CDR3 is built from 13 residues. Germline V gene sequence: CDR1 SNHLY, CDR2 FYNNEI. Trimming removed 4 bases from V and 8 bases from J, with 12 bases in between. DNA of the CDR3: TGTGCCAGCAGTGCACAGGGCCTTGATGAGCAGTTCTTC. Protein sequence: CASSAQGLDEQFF.

For this clonotype: A much larger clone sits a single nucleotide away, making a read error possible. The chain combines TRBV4-2 with TRBJ2-7; the D is unclear. Trimming removed 7 bases from V and 3 bases from J, with 16 bases in between. CDR1 and CDR2 (germline): LGHNA, YNFKEQ. The CDR3 spans 14 residues. The CDR3 loop reads CASISQRSDYEQYF. In DNA, the CDR3 is TGTGCCAGCATCTCCCAGCGTTCCGACTACGAGCAGTACTTC.

This clonotype showed up just once. One junction end disagrees with the germline gene, perhaps due to a read error. The chain has TRBV7-9 and TRBJ1-1, with 7 bases identical to TRBD1. The CDR3 has 14 residues. Germline V CDR1 and CDR2: SEHNR, FQNEAQ (reference sequence). CDR3 in amino acids: CASSFIQGNTEASF. Here the CDR3 DNA reads TGTGCCAGCAGCTTTATACAGGGGAACACTGAAGCTTCCTTT.

This clonotype was recorded at least ten times. The chain combines TRBV11-2 with TRBJ2-1; D possibly uses TRBD1 or TRBD2 (6 bases each). The length of the CDR3 is 15 residues. Germline CDR1 is SGHAT and CDR2 is FQNNGV. V dropped 1 base and J dropped 6 bases, with 13 bases sitting between them. CDR3 sequence reads: CASSLAVQGGNEQFF. CDR3 DNA: TGTGCCAGCAGCTTAGCGGTACAGGGAGGCAATGAGCAGTTCTTC.

In this sample, this clonotype turned up many times. This sequence joins TRBV20-1 and TRBJ2-5; TRBD2 matches at 9 bases. The CDR3 has 14 amino acids. Germline loops: CDR1 DFQATT, CDR2 SNEGSKA (reference sequence). V lost 2 bases and J lost 3; bases outside the gene matches: 4. CDR3 in amino acids: CSARRVAGEETQYF. Written as DNA, the CDR3 is TGCAGTGCTAGAAGGGTAGCGGGGGAAGAGACCCAGTACTTC.

This clonotype was recorded a few times. This sequence joins TRBV5-4 and TRBJ1-2, with D possibly TRBD1 on 6 matching bases. Between the trimmed V and J ends, which lost 6 bases and 2 bases, there was a span of 14 bases. In germline, CDR1 is SGHNT, CDR2 YYREEE (reference sequence). The CDR3 sequence is 14 residues long. CDR3 nucleotide sequence: TGTGCCAGCAAACCGGACAGTACGAACTATGGCTACACCTTC. Its translation is CASKPDSTNYGYTF.

This clonotype was found many times. The chain has TRBV2 and TRBJ2-3; D ambiguous. There are 11 residues in the CDR3. Germline V gene lookup returns CDR1 SNHLY and CDR2 FYNNEI. Trimming removed 6 bases at V and 7 bases at J, with 8 bases between. CDR3 in DNA: TGTGCCAGCAGGGTAGCCCATACGCAGTATTTT. Amino acids: CASRVAHTQYF.

This clonotype was observed many times. The chain combines TRBV19 with TRBJ1-4, with a tentative D call TRBD1 (5 bases). The germline V gene encodes CDR1 LNHDA and CDR2 SQIVND (reference sequence). CDR3 length equals 14 residues. The V end lost 5 bases, the J end lost 5 bases, and 12 bases lay between the germline ends. The CDR3 is CASSLREGNEKLFF. CDR3 nucleotides: TGTGCCAGTAGTCTCCGGGAGGGGAATGAAAAACTGTTTTTT.

On this clonotype: This sequence may be a read error, since a much larger clone differs from it by one base. The chain uses TRBV15 and TRBJ2-1; 8 bases fit TRBD2. The V gene's germline CDR1 is LNHNV and CDR2 YYDKDF (reference sequence). This CDR3 spans 17 amino acids. CDR3 residues: CATSRGRGGSSYNEQSF. The CDR3 DNA reads TGTGCCACCAGCAGAGGACGGGGGGGCTCGTCCTACAATGAGCAGTCCTTC.

For this clonotype: Given a much more abundant clone one base away, this may be a read error. V is TRBV7-8 and J is TRBJ2-5; unclear D gene. The V and J ends lost 1 base and 12 bases respectively, with 9 bases between them. The CDR3 is 11 amino acids. Germline CDR1 reads SGHVS; CDR2 reads FQNEAQ. In nucleotides, the CDR3 is TGTGCCAGCAGCTTAGGGGCTGCCAAGTACTTC. Translation gives CASSLGAAKYF.

In its sample, this clonotype was seen many times. V gene TRBV12-3 or TRBV12-4 combines with J gene TRBJ2-3; 7 nucleotides agree with TRBD2. J was trimmed by 1 base and V by 6 bases; bases with no gene match: 7. The CDR3 spans 15 residues. The CDR3 nucleotides read TGTGCCAGCAGATTGACTAGCTTTGGCACAGATACGCAGTATTTT. It specifies CASRLTSFGTDTQYF.

This sequence joins TRBV9 and TRBJ1-3; D might be TRBD1 (5 bases). CDR3 size: 13 residues. Trimming took 3 bases from V and 2 from J, leaving 6 bases between them. CDR1 SGDLS and CDR2 YYNGEE come from the germline V gene. As DNA, the CDR3 is TGTGCCAGCAGCGAGGGGACTGGAAACACCATATATTTT. This encodes CASSEGTGNTIYF.

This chain connects TRBV2 to TRBJ1-5; tentatively, D is TRBD1 (6 bases). The CDR3 consists of 15 residues. Germline V gene sequence: CDR1 SNHLY, CDR2 FYNNEI. V was shortened by 6 bases and J by 4 bases, with 16 bases between the two germline ends. CDR3 DNA: TGTGCCAGCAGAGGGACATCCTATAAGAATCAGCCCCAGCATTTT. It codes for CASRGTSYKNQPQHF.